The present entry profiles one T cell receptor (beta chain) with its context. The source of the sample is a study of cytomegalovirus exposure and HLA in healthy donors. PCR employed 60 Vbeta and 13 Jbeta primers. Assay: immunoSEQ multiplex PCR; the TCRdb copy retains only in-frame clones and omits some. The sample holds about 170,000 clones; around 62% are singletons and the top ten take 2.5% to 3%. The sample consisted of PBMCs. The origin of this receptor is a man in his forties or fifties in good health and CMV-seronegative.

This CDR3 is CASSEKTLYGTDNSPLHF. The CDR3 region has the DNA TGTGCCAGCTCAGAAAAAACACTGTACGGGACAGATAATTCACCCCTCCACTTT. The chain is built from TRBV18 and TRBJ1-6; 7 nucleotides match TRBD1. This CDR3 is 18 amino acids long. The germline gives CDR1 KGHSH, CDR2 LQKENI. V gave up 5 bases and J gave up 5 bases; unmatched junction bases: 15.